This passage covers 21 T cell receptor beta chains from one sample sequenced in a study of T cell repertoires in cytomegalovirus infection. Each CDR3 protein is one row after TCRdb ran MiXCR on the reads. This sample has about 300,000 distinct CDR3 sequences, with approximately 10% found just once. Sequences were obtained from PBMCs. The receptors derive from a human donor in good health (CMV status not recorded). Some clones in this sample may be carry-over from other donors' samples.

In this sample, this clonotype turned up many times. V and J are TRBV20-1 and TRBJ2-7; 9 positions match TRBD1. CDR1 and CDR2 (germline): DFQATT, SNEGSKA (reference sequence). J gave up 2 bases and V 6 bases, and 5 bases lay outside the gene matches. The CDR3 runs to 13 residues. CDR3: CSAWRDRAYEQYV. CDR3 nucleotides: TGCAGTGCCTGGCGGGACAGGGCCTACGAGCAGTACGTC.

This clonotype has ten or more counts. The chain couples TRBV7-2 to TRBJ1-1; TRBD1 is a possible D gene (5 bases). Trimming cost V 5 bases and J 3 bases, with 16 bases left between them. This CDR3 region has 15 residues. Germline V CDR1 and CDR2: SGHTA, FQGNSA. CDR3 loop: CASSPRDSSYTEAFF. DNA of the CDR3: TGTGCCAGCAGCCCCCGGGACTCGTCGTACACTGAAGCTTTCTTT. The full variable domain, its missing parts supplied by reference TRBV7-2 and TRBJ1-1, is GAGVSQSPSNKVTEKGKDVELRCDPISGHTALYWYRQSLGQGLEFLIYFQGNSAPDKSGLPSDRFSAERTGGSVSTLTIQRTQQEDSAVYLCASSPRDSSYTEAFFGQGTRLTVV.

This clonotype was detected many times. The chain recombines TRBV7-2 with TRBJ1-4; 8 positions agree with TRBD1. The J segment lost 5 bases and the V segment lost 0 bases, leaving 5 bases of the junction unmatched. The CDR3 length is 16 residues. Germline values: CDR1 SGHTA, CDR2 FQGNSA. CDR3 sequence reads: CASSLAGTGRNEKLFF. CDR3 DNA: TGTGCCAGCAGCTTAGCGGGGACAGGACGGAATGAAAAACTGTTTTTT.

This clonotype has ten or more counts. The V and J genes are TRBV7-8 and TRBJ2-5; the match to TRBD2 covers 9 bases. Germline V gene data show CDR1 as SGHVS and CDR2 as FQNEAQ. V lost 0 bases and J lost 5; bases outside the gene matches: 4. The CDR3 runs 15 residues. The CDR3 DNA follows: TGTGCCAGCAGCTTAGCGCGGGGGGGCCGGGAGACCCAGTACTTC. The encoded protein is CASSLARGGRETQYF.

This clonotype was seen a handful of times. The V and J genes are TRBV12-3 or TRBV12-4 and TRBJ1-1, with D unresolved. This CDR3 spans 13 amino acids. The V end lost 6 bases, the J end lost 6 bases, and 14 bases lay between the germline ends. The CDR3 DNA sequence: TGTGCCAGCAGGCTTAATAGTCCCGCTGAAGCTTTCTTT. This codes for CASRLNSPAEAFF.

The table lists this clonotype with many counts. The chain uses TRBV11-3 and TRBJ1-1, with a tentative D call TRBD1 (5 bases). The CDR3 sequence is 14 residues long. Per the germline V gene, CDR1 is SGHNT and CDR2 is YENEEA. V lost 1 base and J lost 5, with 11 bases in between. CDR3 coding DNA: TGTGCCAGCAGCTTAGCAGGGTTTGGTACTGAAGCTTTCTTT. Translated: CASSLAGFGTEAFF.

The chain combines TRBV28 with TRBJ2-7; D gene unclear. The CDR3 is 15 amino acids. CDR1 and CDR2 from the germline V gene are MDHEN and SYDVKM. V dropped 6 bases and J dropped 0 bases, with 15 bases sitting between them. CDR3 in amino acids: CASSPPAVLSYEQYV. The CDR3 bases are TGTGCCAGCAGCCCCCCGGCGGTCCTCTCCTACGAGCAGTACGTC.

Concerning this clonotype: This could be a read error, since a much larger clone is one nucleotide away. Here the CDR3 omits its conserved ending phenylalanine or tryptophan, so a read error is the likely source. The CDR3 nucleotides read TGCAGCGTTGTTAAGTACAATGAGCAGTTCCTC. Residues: CSVVKYNEQFL. The chain combines TRBV29-1 with TRBJ2-1; D ambiguous. Germline CDR1 reads SQVTM; CDR2 reads ANQGSEA. V lost 4 bases and J 4 bases, leaving 5 bases between the germline ends. CDR3 length: 11 residues.

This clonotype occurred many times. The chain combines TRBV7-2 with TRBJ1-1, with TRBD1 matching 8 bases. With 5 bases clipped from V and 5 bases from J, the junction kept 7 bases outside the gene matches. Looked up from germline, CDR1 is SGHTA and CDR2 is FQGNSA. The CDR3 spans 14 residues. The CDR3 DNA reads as TGTGCCAGCAGCACGTCAAGACAGGGGACTGAAGCTTTCTTT. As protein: CASSTSRQGTEAFF. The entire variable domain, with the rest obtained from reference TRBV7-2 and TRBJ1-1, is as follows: GAGVSQSPSNKVTEKGKDVELRCDPISGHTALYWYRQSLGQGLEFLIYFQGNSAPDKSGLPSDRFSAERTGGSVSTLTIQRTQQEDSAVYLCASSTSRQGTEAFFGQGTRLTVV.

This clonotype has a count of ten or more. CDR3 nucleotides: TGTGCCAGCAGCTTAGGGCGGGATACCTACAATGAGCAGTTCTTC. Translated: CASSLGRDTYNEQFF. The chain has TRBV7-2 and TRBJ2-1, with a possible D match to TRBD2 (6 bases). CDR1 is SGHTA and CDR2 is FQGNSA in the germline V gene. Trimming pared 1 base from V and 2 bases from J, leaving 9 bases between. The length of the CDR3 is 15 residues.

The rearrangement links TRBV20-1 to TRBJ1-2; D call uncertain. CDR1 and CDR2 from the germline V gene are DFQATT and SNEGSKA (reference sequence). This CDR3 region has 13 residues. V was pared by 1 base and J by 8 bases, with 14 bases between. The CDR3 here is CSARVEATRGYTF. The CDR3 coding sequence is TGCAGTGCTAGAGTGGAGGCCACTAGGGGCTACACCTTC.

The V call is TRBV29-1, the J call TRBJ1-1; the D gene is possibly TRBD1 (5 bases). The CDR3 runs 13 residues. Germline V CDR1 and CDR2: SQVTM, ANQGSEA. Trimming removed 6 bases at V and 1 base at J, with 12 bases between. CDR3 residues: CSVGQGWNTEAFF. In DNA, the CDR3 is TGCAGCGTGGGGCAGGGATGGAACACTGAAGCTTTCTTT.

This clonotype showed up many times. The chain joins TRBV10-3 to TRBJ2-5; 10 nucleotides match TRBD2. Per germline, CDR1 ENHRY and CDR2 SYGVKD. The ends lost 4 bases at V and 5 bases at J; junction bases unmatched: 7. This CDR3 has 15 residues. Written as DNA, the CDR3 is TGTGCCATCAGTGGGCTAGCGGGGGCTGGGGAGACCCAGTACTTC. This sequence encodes CAISGLAGAGETQYF.

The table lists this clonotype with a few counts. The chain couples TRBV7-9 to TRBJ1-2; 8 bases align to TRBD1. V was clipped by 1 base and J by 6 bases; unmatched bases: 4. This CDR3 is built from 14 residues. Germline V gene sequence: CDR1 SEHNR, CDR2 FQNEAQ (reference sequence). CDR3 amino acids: CASSLGEDRDGYTF. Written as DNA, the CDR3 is TGTGCCAGCAGCTTAGGAGAGGACAGGGATGGCTACACCTTC. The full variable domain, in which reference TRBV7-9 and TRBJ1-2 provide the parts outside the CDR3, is DTGVSQNPRHKITKRGQNVTFRCDPISEHNRLYWYRQTLGQGPEFLTYFQNEAQLEKSRLLSDRFSAERPKGSFSTLEIQRTEQGDSAMYLCASSLGEDRDGYTFGSGTRLTVV.

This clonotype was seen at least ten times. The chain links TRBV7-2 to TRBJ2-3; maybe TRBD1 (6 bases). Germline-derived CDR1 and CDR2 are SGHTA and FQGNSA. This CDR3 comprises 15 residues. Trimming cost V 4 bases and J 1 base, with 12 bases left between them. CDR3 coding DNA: TGTGCCAGCAGCTCCCAAGGGGGTGGCACAGATACGCAGTATTTT. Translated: CASSSQGGGTDTQYF.

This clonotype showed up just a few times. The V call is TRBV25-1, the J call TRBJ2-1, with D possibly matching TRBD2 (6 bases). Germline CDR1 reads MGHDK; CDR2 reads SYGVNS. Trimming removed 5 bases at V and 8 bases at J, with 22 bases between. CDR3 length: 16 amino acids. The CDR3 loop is CASSRSGLTGMDEQFF. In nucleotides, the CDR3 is TGTGCCAGCAGTAGATCGGGACTCACCGGTATGGATGAGCAGTTCTTC.

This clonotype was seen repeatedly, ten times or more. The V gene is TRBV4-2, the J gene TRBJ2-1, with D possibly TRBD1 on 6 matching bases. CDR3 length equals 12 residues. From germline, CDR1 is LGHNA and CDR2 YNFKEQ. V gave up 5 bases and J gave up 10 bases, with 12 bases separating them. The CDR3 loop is CASSTIDREQFF. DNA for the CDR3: TGTGCCAGCAGCACTATTGACAGGGAGCAGTTCTTC.

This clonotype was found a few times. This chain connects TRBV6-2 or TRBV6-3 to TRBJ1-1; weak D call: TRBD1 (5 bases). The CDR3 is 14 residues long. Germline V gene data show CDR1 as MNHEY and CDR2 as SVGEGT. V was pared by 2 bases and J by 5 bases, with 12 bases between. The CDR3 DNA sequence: TGTGCCAGCAGTTACACGGGGCGGAGTACTGAAGCTTTCTTT. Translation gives CASSYTGRSTEAFF.

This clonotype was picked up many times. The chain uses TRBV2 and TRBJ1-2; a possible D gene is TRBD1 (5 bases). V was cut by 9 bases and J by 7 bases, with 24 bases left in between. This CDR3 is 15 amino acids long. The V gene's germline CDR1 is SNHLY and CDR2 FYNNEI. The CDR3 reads CARSMGGTFESGYTF. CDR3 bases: TGTGCCAGAAGCATGGGCGGGACGTTTGAAAGTGGCTACACCTTC.

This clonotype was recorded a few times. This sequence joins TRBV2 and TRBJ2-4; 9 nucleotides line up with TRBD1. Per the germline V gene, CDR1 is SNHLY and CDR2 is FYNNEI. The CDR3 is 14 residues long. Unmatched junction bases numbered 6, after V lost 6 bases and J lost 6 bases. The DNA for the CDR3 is TGTGCCAGCAGGGGGACAGGGTCGGGAAACATTCAGTACTTC. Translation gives CASRGTGSGNIQYF.

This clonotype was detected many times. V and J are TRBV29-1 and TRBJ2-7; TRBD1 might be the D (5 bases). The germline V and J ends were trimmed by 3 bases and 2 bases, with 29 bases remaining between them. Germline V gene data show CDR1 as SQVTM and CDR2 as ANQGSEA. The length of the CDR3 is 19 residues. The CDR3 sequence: CSVDQLGQGKGFGAYEQYF. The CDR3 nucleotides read TGCAGCGTTGACCAGTTAGGGCAGGGAAAAGGGTTTGGGGCCTACGAGCAGTACTTC.